The clone carrying this TCR beta chain was found a few times. In the authors' workflow: Estimates of nucleated cell counts were drawn from the amplification of reference gene primers. Some clones are missing from TCRdb's copy, which holds only in-frame ones; the method was immunoSEQ multiplex PCR. V, J and clone size are taken as reported in that table, and D and trimming were inferred from the DNA itself. The table shows some 200,000 clones, with less than 90% occurring only once. The data were taken from a study of blood T cell repertoires in COVID-19. The wider study: Samples of COVID-19 (acute and convalescent) were obtained from the United States, Italy and Spain. PBMCs, B-cell-depleted T cells, or T cells provided the cDNA or gDNA that made up the material.

The source material was peripheral blood. The receptor's source is a woman in her sixties or seventies with acute or convalescent COVID-19.

The CDR3 DNA reads TGCGCCAGCGCAGTACAACAGGGACCGAATGGCTACACCTTC. Protein product: CASAVQQGPNGYTF. This sequence joins TRBV5-1 and TRBJ1-2, with D possibly being TRBD1 (6 bases). V lost 7 bases, J lost 6 bases, and 19 bases lay in between. This CDR3 is 14 amino acids long. The germline V gene has CDR1 SGHRS and CDR2 YFSETQ.